This passage covers 32 T cell receptor beta chains from one sample sequenced in a study of beta chain features in type 1 diabetes (dated by TCRdb to about 2018). The library was generated by the immunoSEQ multiplex PCR assay. The entire amount of isolated RNA was reverse transcribed using the High Capacity cDNA Reverse Transcription Kit, so the sequenced TCRB transcripts were expressed ones. TCRdb's version of the immuneACCESS table is confined to in-frame rearrangements and falls short of the full clone set. An unresolved V gene accounts for under half of the shortfall where checked; the remainder is of unknown origin. This sample gives some 150,000 clones in total; approximately 10% of them show up just once. The top ten hold 0.65% of the sample. The sample comprised central memory CD4+ T cells from blood. Every receptor here comes from a middle-aged woman in good health.

In its sample, this clone was seen a few times. The CDR3 spells CASKIQGYEQYF. For the CDR3, the DNA is TGCGCCAGCAAAATACAGGGCTACGAGCAGTACTTC. The V and J genes are TRBV5-1 and TRBJ2-7, with TRBD1 as a possible D gene (6 bases). Trimming shortened V by 6 bases and J by 3 bases, and 10 bases separated the two germline ends. Per germline, CDR1 SGHRS and CDR2 YFSETQ. The CDR3 has 12 residues. The full variable domain, completed using reference TRBV5-1 and TRBJ2-7, is KAGVTQTPRYLIKTRGQQVTLSCSPISGHRSVSWYQQTPGQGLQFLFEYFSETQRNKGNFPGRFSGRQFSNSRSEMNVSTLELGDSALYLCASKIQGYEQYFGPGTRLTVT.

A few counts support this clone. The chain has TRBV5-1 and TRBJ2-5; unclear D gene. Trimming removed 1 base from V and 7 bases from J, with 8 bases in between. The CDR3 is made up of 12 amino acids. Germline CDR1 SGHRS, CDR2 YFSETQ. Here the CDR3 DNA reads TGCGCCAGCAGCTTGACCCCGGGGACCCAGTACTTC. It is translated as CASSLTPGTQYF. The complete variable domain, with remaining parts taken from reference TRBV5-1 and TRBJ2-5, reads KAGVTQTPRYLIKTRGQQVTLSCSPISGHRSVSWYQQTPGQGLQFLFEYFSETQRNKGNFPGRFSGRQFSNSRSEMNVSTLELGDSALYLCASSLTPGTQYFGPGTRLLVL.

This clone was found many times. The rearrangement joins TRBV4-1 to TRBJ1-1, with 8 bases fitting TRBD1. The CDR3 runs to 15 residues. V lost 4 bases, J lost 5 bases, and 9 bases stayed unmatched. In germline, CDR1 is MGHRA, CDR2 YSYEKL. This chain's CDR3 is CASSLRTGGRTEAFF. In DNA form, the CDR3 reads TGCGCCAGCAGCCTGAGAACAGGGGGAAGAACTGAAGCTTTCTTT.

This clone was seen more than once but under ten times. The gene calls are TRBV11-2 and TRBJ2-4; possible D gene TRBD1, 6 bases. V lost 5 bases and J 9 bases, leaving 17 bases between the germline ends. The CDR3 has 14 residues. Per the germline V gene, CDR1 is SGHAT and CDR2 is FQNNGV. The CDR3 reads CASSSVHREGIQYF. The CDR3 nucleotides are TGTGCCAGCAGCAGCGTCCACAGGGAAGGCATTCAGTACTTC.

This clone was detected only a few times. The J gene is TRBJ1-2, the V gene TRBV7-2; 9 bases match TRBD1. V lost 1 base to trimming and J lost 7 bases; unmatched junction nucleotides: 7. CDR1 and CDR2 (germline): SGHTA, FQGNSA. The CDR3 is made up of 15 amino acids. Here the CDR3 DNA reads TGTGCCAGCAGCTTAGATTGGGACAGGGTTATTGGCTACACCTTC. This codes for CASSLDWDRVIGYTF.

The chain recombines TRBV18 with TRBJ1-3, with 9 bases matching TRBD1. CDR1 is KGHSH, CDR2 LQKENI, per germline. The CDR3 sequence is 14 residues long. V was clipped by 6 bases and J by 2 bases; unmatched bases: 2. CDR3 amino acids: CASSGQGPGNTIYF. CDR3 in DNA: TGTGCCAGCTCGGGACAGGGTCCTGGAAACACCATATATTTT.

This clone has a handful of counts. The J gene is TRBJ2-7, the V gene TRBV9; 12 bases align to TRBD2. The CDR3 runs 18 residues. The ends lost 4 bases at V and 2 bases at J; junction bases unmatched: 13. The germline CDR1 and CDR2 sequences are SGDLS and YYNGEE. CDR3 loop: CASSSLGASGGDTYEQYF. The DNA for the CDR3 is TGTGCCAGCAGCTCCCTGGGGGCTAGCGGGGGGGATACCTACGAGCAGTACTTC.

This clone was detected a few times. The chain combines TRBV13 with TRBJ2-1; 12 nucleotides align to TRBD2. The CDR3 spans 15 residues. J lost 12 bases, V lost 1 base, and 7 bases had no gene match. The germline V gene encodes CDR1 PRHDT and CDR2 FYEKMQ (reference sequence). The CDR3 DNA sequence: TGTGCCAGCAGCTTAGTACTAGCGGGGGGCCCAGGGCAGTTCTTC. Its protein product is CASSLVLAGGPGQFF. The entire variable domain, with the rest obtained from reference TRBV13 and TRBJ2-1, is as follows: AAGVIQSPRHLIKEKRETATLKCYPIPRHDTVYWYQQGPGQDPQFLISFYEKMQSDKGSIPDRFSAQQFSDYHSELNMSSLELGDSALYFCASSLVLAGGPGQFFGPGTRLTVL.

This chain uses TRBV27 with TRBJ2-5; D is uncertain. This CDR3 contains 12 residues. CDR1 is MNHEY and CDR2 is SMNVEV in the germline V gene (reference sequence). Trimming left V 4 bases short and J 0 bases short, with 3 bases between. The CDR3, as DNA: TGTGCCAGCAGTTCTCACCAAGAGACCCAGTACTTC. It translates to CASSSHQETQYF.

This clone has just a few counts. The genes are TRBV7-2 and TRBJ2-5; 13 bases line up with TRBD2. Germline trimming cut 1 base from V and 7 bases from J; bases unmatched to any gene: 9. Germline V CDR1 and CDR2: SGHTA, FQGNSA. The CDR3 has 17 residues. The CDR3 DNA reads as TGTGCCAGCAGCTTAGGGGGACTAGCGGGGAGGCCGGGGACCCAGTACTTC. As protein: CASSLGGLAGRPGTQYF.

CDR3 coding DNA: TGTGCCAGCAGTTACTCACAGGGGGCGGATCAGCCCCAGCATTTT. Amino acid sequence: CASSYSQGADQPQHF. V and J are TRBV6-5 and TRBJ1-5, with 9 bases lining up with TRBD1. V gave up 0 bases and J gave up 5 bases; unmatched junction bases: 2. Looked up from germline, CDR1 is MNHEY and CDR2 is SVGAGI. This CDR3 has 15 amino acids.

There are a few counts of this clone. The chain joins TRBV4-2 to TRBJ2-1; D gene ambiguous. V was cut by 4 bases and J by 7 bases, with 17 bases left in between. This CDR3 has 15 amino acids. Germline V gene sequence: CDR1 LGHNA, CDR2 YNFKEQ. CDR3 loop: CASSLRIEADNEQFF. As DNA, the CDR3 is TGTGCCAGCAGCCTTAGGATCGAGGCGGATAATGAGCAGTTCTTC.

This clone turned up a few times. The chain links TRBV10-3 to TRBJ1-5, with TRBD1 as a possible D gene (6 bases). V was shortened by 6 bases and J by 0 bases, with 9 bases between the two germline ends. There are 14 residues in the CDR3. Germline CDR1 reads ENHRY; CDR2 reads SYGVKD. The chain's CDR3 is CAIRDSGSNQPQHF. Here the CDR3 DNA reads TGTGCCATCAGGGACAGCGGTAGCAATCAGCCCCAGCATTTT.

This clone was observed once. J is TRBJ2-1 and V is TRBV9; 14 nucleotides match TRBD2. Germline V gene sequence: CDR1 SGDLS, CDR2 YYNGEE. This CDR3 comprises 16 residues. Trimming took 3 bases from V and 7 from J; bases not matched to a gene: 6. The CDR3, as DNA: TGTGCCAGCAGCGCCGGGACTAGCGGGGGAGTTAATGAGCAGTTCTTC. Protein sequence: CASSAGTSGGVNEQFF. Complete variable domain (other parts from reference TRBV9 and TRBJ2-1): DSGVTQTPKHLITATGQRVTLRCSPRSGDLSVYWYQQSLDQGLQFLIQYYNGEERAKGNILERFSAQQFPDLHSELNLSSLELGDSALYFCASSAGTSGGVNEQFFGPGTRLTVL.

This clone was recorded a few times. The V gene is TRBV10-3, the J gene TRBJ1-2, with D perhaps TRBD1 (6 bases). The CDR3 spans 12 residues. Trimming shortened V by 9 bases and J by 1 base, and 9 bases separated the two germline ends. Germline loops: CDR1 ENHRY, CDR2 SYGVKD. CDR3 amino acids: CAMQDSNYGYTF. Here the CDR3 DNA reads TGTGCCATGCAGGACAGTAACTATGGCTACACCTTC.

Note on this clone: The sample contains more than one DNA sequence encoding this CDR3. The chain recombines TRBV7-2 with TRBJ2-5; 8 bases match TRBD2. The CDR3 runs to 15 residues. J was trimmed by 5 bases and V by 6 bases; bases with no gene match: 11. Germline V gene lookup returns CDR1 SGHTA and CDR2 FQGNSA. The CDR3 here is CASSPNRGGLETQYF. The CDR3 coding sequence is TGTGCCAGCAGTCCAAACCGGGGGGGCCTGGAGACCCAGTACTTC.

This clone occurred a few times. This sequence joins TRBV2 and TRBJ1-2; TRBD1 aligns across 8 bases. CDR1 and CDR2 (germline): SNHLY, FYNNEI. CDR3 length: 13 residues. Germline trimming cut 0 bases from V and 6 bases from J; bases unmatched to any gene: 0. CDR3 coding DNA: TGTGCCAGCAGTGAAGCGGACAGGGATGGCTACACCTTC. This sequence encodes CASSEADRDGYTF.

J is TRBJ2-3 and V is TRBV18; a possible D gene is TRBD1 (5 bases). From germline, CDR1 is KGHSH and CDR2 LQKENI. The CDR3 spans 15 residues. The V end lost 1 base, the J end lost 4 bases, and 12 bases lay between the germline ends. The CDR3 sequence is CASSPRQGAADTQYF. For the CDR3, the DNA is TGTGCCAGCTCACCACGGCAGGGTGCCGCAGATACGCAGTATTTT.

J is TRBJ1-1 and V is TRBV6-1; D is ambiguous. The CDR3 spans 11 residues. Germline CDR1 MNHNS, CDR2 SASEGT. V lost 2 bases and J 8 bases, leaving 6 bases between the germline ends. The CDR3 region is CASSEWREAFF. DNA of the CDR3: TGTGCCAGCAGTGAATGGAGGGAAGCTTTCTTT.

This clone was detected only a few times. The CDR3 here is CASSLGPSGGSYEQYF. The CDR3 DNA follows: TGCGCCAGCAGCTTGGGGCCTAGCGGGGGCTCCTACGAGCAGTACTTC. The chain recombines TRBV5-1 with TRBJ2-7, with 10 bases matching TRBD2. The V segment lost 0 bases and the J segment 0 bases; nucleotides outside the gene matches: 3. Germline V CDR1 and CDR2: SGHRS, YFSETQ. CDR3 length: 16 residues.

The rearrangement joins TRBV6-1 to TRBJ2-7, with 8 bases that match TRBD2. CDR1 is MNHNS, CDR2 SASEGT, per germline. This CDR3 is 15 amino acids long. J gave up 3 bases and V 4 bases, and 8 bases lay outside the gene matches. The CDR3 coding sequence is TGTGCCAGCAGTGGAGGCGGGACTAGTCTCTACGAGCAGTACTTC. Translation: CASSGGGTSLYEQYF.

This clone was found a few times. This chain uses TRBV6-5 with TRBJ2-2; the D gene is possibly TRBD1 (6 bases). V lost 2 bases and J lost 4, with 11 bases in between. Germline CDR1 reads MNHEY; CDR2 reads SVGAGI. This CDR3 has 15 residues. CDR3 in amino acids: CASSYAGTTTGELFF. CDR3 nucleotides: TGTGCCAGCAGTTACGCCGGGACAACCACCGGGGAGCTGTTTTTT.

This chain uses TRBV5-1 with TRBJ2-2; TRBD2 is a possible D gene (7 bases). CDR3 length equals 15 residues. Per the germline V gene, CDR1 is SGHRS and CDR2 is YFSETQ. Deletions cut 4 bases from V and 1 base from J, with 11 bases between. The CDR3 sequence is CASSAGGLNTGELFF. The DNA of the CDR3 is TGCGCCAGCAGCGCCGGGGGGCTGAACACCGGGGAGCTGTTTTTT.

This clone was seen only a few times. This chain uses TRBV28 with TRBJ2-2; 13 bases agree with TRBD2. Germline lookup yields CDR1 MDHEN and CDR2 SYDVKM. CDR3 length equals 15 residues. The J segment lost 4 bases and the V segment lost 8 bases, leaving 4 bases of the junction unmatched. The CDR3 bases are TGTGCCAGCGGCCGACTAGCGGGGGGCACCGGGGAGCTGTTTTTT. Translated: CASGRLAGGTGELFF.

This clone was seen repeatedly, ten times or more. This chain uses TRBV7-9 with TRBJ1-4; possibly TRBD1 for D (6 bases). Trimming cost V 4 bases and J 8 bases, with 11 bases left between them. CDR1 SEHNR and CDR2 FQNEAQ come from the germline V gene (reference sequence). There are 13 residues in the CDR3. This CDR3 is CASSSPGTEKLFF. The CDR3 DNA is TGTGCCAGCAGCTCGCCGGGGACAGAAAAACTGTTTTTT.

The gene calls are TRBV6-1 and TRBJ1-1, with TRBD1 as a possible D gene (6 bases). V was cut by 4 bases and J by 4 bases, with 13 bases left in between. Germline-derived CDR1 and CDR2 are MNHNS and SASEGT. The CDR3 is made up of 14 amino acids. The chain's CDR3 is CASSVGGRSTEAFF. The CDR3, as DNA: TGTGCCAGCAGTGTCGGGGGGCGATCCACTGAAGCTTTCTTT.

This clone was detected many times. This chain links TRBV5-4 with TRBJ2-1; D remains unclear. The CDR3 covers 13 residues. The V gene's germline CDR1 is SGHNT and CDR2 YYREEE (reference sequence). V was cut by 4 bases and J by 9 bases, with 14 bases left in between. The DNA of the CDR3 is TGTGCCAGCAGCACGGATACAGTAGGTGAGCAGTTCTTC. Translated, it gives CASSTDTVGEQFF.

The chain combines TRBV2 with TRBJ1-1, with D possibly TRBD1 on 6 matching bases. Germline V gene data show CDR1 as SNHLY and CDR2 as FYNNEI. The V end lost 8 bases, the J end lost 3 bases, and 19 bases lay between the germline ends. This CDR3 is built from 15 residues. CDR3: CASGEGGPGYTEAFF. Written as DNA, the CDR3 is TGTGCCAGCGGAGAGGGGGGGCCAGGGTACACTGAAGCTTTCTTT. The variable domain in full, with the rest retrieved from reference TRBV2 and TRBJ1-1, is EPEVTQTPSHQVTQMGQEVILRCVPISNHLYFYWYRQILGQKVEFLVSFYNNEISEKSEIFDDQFSVERPDGSNFTLKIRSTKLEDSAMYFCASGEGGPGYTEAFFGQGTRLTVV.

CDR3 DNA sequence: TGTGCCAGCAGCGTGCATCCCGGGACATCTGAATCACCCCTCCACTTT. Amino acids: CASSVHPGTSESPLHF. This chain uses TRBV9 with TRBJ1-6, with a tentative D call TRBD1 (6 bases). The CDR3 contains 16 residues. Trimming took 2 bases from V and 10 from J, leaving 19 bases between them. Per the germline V gene, CDR1 is SGDLS and CDR2 is YYNGEE.

The CDR3 region has the DNA TGCAGCGTTGAAGGGCGACTAGCGGGGCTCTCCTCCTACAATGAGCAGTTCTTC. Protein: CSVEGRLAGLSSYNEQFF. This chain links TRBV29-1 with TRBJ2-1; 11 bases map to TRBD2. CDR1 is SQVTM, CDR2 ANQGSEA, per germline. The CDR3 sequence is 18 residues long. Unmatched junction bases numbered 8, after V lost 1 base and J lost 0 bases.

This clone was seen more than once but under ten times. The rearrangement uses TRBV10-3 and TRBJ2-1; 9 positions match TRBD2. The V segment lost 0 bases and the J segment 4 bases; nucleotides outside the gene matches: 4. The V gene's germline CDR1 is ENHRY and CDR2 SYGVKD. CDR3 size: 16 residues. The DNA of the CDR3 is TGTGCCATCAGTGAGTCTGGAGCGGGGGGTTACAATGAGCAGTTCTTC. Translation: CAISESGAGGYNEQFF.

The gene calls are TRBV18 and TRBJ1-5, with 9 bases fitting TRBD1. The CDR3 spans 16 residues. CDR1 KGHSH and CDR2 LQKENI come from the germline V gene. The V gene end was trimmed by 3 bases and the J gene end by 7 bases; junction bases not matched to a gene: 10. The chain's CDR3 is CASSPNTGGKGQPQHF. The CDR3 DNA is TGTGCCAGCTCACCCAATACAGGGGGCAAGGGACAGCCCCAGCATTTT. Complete variable domain (other parts from reference TRBV18 and TRBJ1-5): NAGVMQNPRHLVRRRGQEARLRCSPMKGHSHVYWYRQLPEEGLKFMVYLQKENIIDESGMPKERFSAEFPKEGPSILRIQQVVRGDSAAYFCASSPNTGGKGQPQHFGDGTRLSIL.